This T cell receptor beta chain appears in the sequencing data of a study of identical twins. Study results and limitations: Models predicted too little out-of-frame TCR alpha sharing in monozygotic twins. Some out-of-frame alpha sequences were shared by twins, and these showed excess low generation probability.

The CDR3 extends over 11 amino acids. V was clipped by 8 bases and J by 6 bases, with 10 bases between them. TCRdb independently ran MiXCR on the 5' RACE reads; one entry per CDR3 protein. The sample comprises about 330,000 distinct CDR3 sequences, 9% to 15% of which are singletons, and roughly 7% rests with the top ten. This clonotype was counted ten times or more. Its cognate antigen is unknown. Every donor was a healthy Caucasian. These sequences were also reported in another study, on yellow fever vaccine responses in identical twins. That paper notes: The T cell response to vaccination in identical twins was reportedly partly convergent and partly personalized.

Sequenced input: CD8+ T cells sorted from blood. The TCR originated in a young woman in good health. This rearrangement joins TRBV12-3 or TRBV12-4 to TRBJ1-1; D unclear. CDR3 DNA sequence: TGTGCCAGCCGCTTTAATGCTGAAGCTTTCTTT. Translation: CASRFNAEAFF.